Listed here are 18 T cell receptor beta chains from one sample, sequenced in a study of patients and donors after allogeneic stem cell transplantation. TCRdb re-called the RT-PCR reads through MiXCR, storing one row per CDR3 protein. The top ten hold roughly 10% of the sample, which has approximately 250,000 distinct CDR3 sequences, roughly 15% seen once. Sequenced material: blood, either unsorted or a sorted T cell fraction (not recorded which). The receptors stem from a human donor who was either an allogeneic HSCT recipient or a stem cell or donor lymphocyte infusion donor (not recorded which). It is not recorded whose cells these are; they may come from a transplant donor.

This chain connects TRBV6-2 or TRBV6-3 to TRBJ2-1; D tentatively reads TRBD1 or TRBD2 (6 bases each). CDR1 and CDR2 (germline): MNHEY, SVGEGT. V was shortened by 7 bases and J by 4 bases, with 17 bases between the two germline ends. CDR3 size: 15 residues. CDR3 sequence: CASTPRGPTYNEQFF. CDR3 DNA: TGTGCCAGCACCCCACGGGGGCCCACATACAATGAGCAGTTCTTC.

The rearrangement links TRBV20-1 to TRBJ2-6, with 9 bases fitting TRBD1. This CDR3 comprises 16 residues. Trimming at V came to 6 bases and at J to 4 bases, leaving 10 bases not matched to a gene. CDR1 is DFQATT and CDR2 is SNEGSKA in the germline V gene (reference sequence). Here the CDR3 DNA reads TGCAGTGCCACGACCTGGACAGGGGTCGGGGCCAACGTCCTGACTTTC. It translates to CSATTWTGVGANVLTF.

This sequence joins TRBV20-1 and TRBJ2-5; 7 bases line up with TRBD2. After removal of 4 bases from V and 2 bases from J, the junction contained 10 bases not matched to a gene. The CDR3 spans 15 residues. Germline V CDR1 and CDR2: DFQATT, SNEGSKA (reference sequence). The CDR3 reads CSATFTRTRQETQYF. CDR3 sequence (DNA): TGCAGTGCTACCTTCACGCGGACTAGACAAGAGACCCAGTACTTC.

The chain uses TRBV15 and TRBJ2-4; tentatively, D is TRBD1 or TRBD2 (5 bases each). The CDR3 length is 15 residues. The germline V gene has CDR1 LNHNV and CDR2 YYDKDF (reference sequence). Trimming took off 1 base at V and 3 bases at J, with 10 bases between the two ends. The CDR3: CATSRAGAGKNIQYF. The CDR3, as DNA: TGTGCCACCAGCAGAGCTGGGGCGGGCAAAAACATTCAGTACTTC.

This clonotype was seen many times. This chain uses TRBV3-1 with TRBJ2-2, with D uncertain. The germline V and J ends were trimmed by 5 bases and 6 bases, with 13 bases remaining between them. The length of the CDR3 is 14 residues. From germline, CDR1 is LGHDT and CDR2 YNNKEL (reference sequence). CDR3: CASSNGRGAGELFF. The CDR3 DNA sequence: TGTGCCAGCAGCAACGGACGTGGGGCCGGGGAGCTGTTTTTT.

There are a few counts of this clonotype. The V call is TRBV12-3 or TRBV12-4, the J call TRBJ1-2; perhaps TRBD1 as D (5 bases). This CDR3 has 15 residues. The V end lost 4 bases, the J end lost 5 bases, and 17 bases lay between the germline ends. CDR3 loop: CASSSTLGDGYGYTF. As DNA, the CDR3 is TGTGCCAGCAGTTCGACCCTGGGGGACGGTTATGGCTACACCTTC.

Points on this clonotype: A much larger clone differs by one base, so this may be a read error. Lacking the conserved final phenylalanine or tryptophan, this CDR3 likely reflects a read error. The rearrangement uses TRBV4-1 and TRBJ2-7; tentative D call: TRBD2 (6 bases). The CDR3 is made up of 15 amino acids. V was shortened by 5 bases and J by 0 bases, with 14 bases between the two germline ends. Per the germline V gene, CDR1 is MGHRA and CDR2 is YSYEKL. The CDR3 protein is CASSSSWDFSYEQYS. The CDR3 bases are TGCGCCAGCAGCTCTTCTTGGGACTTCTCCTACGAGCAGTACTCC.

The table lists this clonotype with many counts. The CDR3, as DNA: TGCGCCAGCAGCTCCGGACAGGCGATTAATGGCTACACCTTC. This encodes CASSSGQAINGYTF. The rearrangement joins TRBV5-1 to TRBJ1-2; 7 bases are a match to TRBD1. The junction had 8 bases not matched to a gene; V was cut back by 3 bases and J by 6 bases. Germline CDR1 reads SGHRS; CDR2 reads YFSETQ. This CDR3 is 14 amino acids long. The complete variable domain, with remaining parts taken from reference TRBV5-1 and TRBJ1-2, reads KAGVTQTPRYLIKTRGQQVTLSCSPISGHRSVSWYQQTPGQGLQFLFEYFSETQRNKGNFPGRFSGRQFSNSRSEMNVSTLELGDSALYLCASSSGQAINGYTFGSGTRLTVV.

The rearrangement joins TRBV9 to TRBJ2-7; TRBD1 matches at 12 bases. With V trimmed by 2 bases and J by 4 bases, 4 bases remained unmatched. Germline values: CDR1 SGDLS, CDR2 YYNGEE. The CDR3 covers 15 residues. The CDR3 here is CASSVGTGGGYEQYF. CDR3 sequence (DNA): TGTGCCAGCAGCGTGGGGACAGGGGGCGGGTACGAGCAGTACTTC.

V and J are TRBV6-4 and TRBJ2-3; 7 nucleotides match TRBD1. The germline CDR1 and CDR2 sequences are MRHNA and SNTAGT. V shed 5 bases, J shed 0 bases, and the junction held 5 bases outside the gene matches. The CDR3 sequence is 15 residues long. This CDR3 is CASSLQGSSTDTQYF. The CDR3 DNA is TGTGCCAGCAGTCTACAGGGGTCCAGCACAGATACGCAGTATTTT.

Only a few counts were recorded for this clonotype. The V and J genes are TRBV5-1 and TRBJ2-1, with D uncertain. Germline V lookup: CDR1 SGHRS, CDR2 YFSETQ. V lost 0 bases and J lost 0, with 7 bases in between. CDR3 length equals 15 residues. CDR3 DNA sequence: TGCGCCAGCAGCTTGGGCTACAGCTCCTACAATGAGCAGTTCTTC. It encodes CASSLGYSSYNEQFF.

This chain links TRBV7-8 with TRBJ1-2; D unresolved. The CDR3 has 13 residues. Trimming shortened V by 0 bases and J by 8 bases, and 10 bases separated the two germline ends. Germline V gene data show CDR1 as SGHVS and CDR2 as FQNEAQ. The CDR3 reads CASSLAHRTGYTF. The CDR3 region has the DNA TGTGCCAGCAGCTTAGCGCACCGAACCGGCTACACCTTC.

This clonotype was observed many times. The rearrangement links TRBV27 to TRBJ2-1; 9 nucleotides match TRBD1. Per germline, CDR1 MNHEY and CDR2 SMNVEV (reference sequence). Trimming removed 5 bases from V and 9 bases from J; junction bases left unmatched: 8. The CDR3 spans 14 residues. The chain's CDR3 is CASSTGGFFGEQFF. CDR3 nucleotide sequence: TGTGCCAGCAGTACAGGGGGCTTTTTTGGTGAGCAGTTCTTC.

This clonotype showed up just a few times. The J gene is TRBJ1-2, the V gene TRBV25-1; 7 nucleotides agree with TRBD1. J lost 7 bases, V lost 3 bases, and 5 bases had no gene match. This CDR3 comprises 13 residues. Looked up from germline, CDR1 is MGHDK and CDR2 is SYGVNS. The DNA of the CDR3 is TGTGCCAGCAGTGAGGGACAGATTACTGGCTACACCTTC. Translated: CASSEGQITGYTF.

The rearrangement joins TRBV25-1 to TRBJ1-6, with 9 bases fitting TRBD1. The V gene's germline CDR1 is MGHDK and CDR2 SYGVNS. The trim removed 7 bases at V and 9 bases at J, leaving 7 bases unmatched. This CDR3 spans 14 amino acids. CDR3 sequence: CASTKGQGGSPLHF. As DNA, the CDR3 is TGTGCCAGCACTAAGGGACAGGGTGGTTCACCCCTCCACTTT.

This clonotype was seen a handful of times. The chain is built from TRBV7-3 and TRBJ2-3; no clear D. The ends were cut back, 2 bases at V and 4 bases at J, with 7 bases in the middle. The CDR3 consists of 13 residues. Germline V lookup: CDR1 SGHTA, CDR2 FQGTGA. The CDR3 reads CASSLFGADTQYF. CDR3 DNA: TGTGCCAGCAGCTTATTTGGAGCAGATACGCAGTATTTT.

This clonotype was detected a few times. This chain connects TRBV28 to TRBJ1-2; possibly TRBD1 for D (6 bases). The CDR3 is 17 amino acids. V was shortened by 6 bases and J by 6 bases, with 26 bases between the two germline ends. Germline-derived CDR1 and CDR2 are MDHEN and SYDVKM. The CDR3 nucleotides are TGTGCCAGCAGCCTTTTTGGCAGGGGCGCTAATAGTGATGGCTACACCTTC. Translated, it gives CASSLFGRGANSDGYTF.

In DNA form, the CDR3 reads TGTGCCACTAAAACCGGGACAGAAATGGAAGACACTGAAGCTTTCTTT. Amino acid sequence: CATKTGTEMEDTEAFF. This chain links TRBV19 with TRBJ1-1; 7 positions agree with TRBD1. Germline values: CDR1 LNHDA, CDR2 SQIVND (reference sequence). Unmatched junction bases numbered 17, after V lost 10 bases and J lost 3 bases. The CDR3 has 16 residues.